This TCR beta chain derives from a study of OX40 agonist ivuxolimab in advanced cancers. Study at large: Across the patients, intravenous ivuxolimab was delivered every 2 weeks at 0.01 to 10 mg/kg. Hepatocellular carcinoma, melanoma, renal cell or head and neck cancer was diagnosed in the dose-escalation patients.

Germline CDR1 reads SGHNT; CDR2 reads YENEEA. The CDR3 consists of 17 residues. The V gene end was trimmed by 1 base and the J gene end by 5 bases; junction bases not matched to a gene: 9. Remarks on this clone: The antigen is undetermined.

Sequencing used immunoSEQ multiplex PCR; TCRdb keeps in-frame clones, though not all of them. This repertoire shows about 72,000 clones, around 83% found once; its top ten account for 2% to 2.5%. Study outcomes and limitations: Both CD4+ and CD8+ T cell populations in blood had undergone clonal expansion by week 6 at 0.1 to 3.0 mg/kg.

The chain carries TRBV11-3 and TRBJ2-3, with TRBD2 matching over 10 bases. Sample: CD4+ or CD8+ T cells sorted from blood, taken in a trial of the OX40 agonist ivuxolimab. This TCR was sampled from an adult with an advanced solid tumor such as melanoma, head and neck, liver or kidney cancer. In DNA form, the CDR3 reads TGTGCCAGCAGCTTAGTACGGGGAGCGGGAGGGGAAGATACGCAGTATTTT. This sequence encodes CASSLVRGAGGEDTQYF.